The source of this TCR beta chain is a study of vaccination and CD4 T cells after COVID-19. Across the study: Each of the control cultures got a CEFX pool, an HIV-1 Nef pool, or no peptide. Study outcomes and limitations: Convalescent patients' vaccine-specific clones were spike mono-reactive in 304 of 307 cases.

Germline V gene data show CDR1 as SGHAT and CDR2 as FQNNGV. Unmatched junction bases numbered 12, after V lost 5 bases and J lost 2 bases. This CDR3 is built from 18 residues. In regard to this clonotype: The antigen remains undetermined.

Cultured CD4+ T-cell DNA underwent Oncomine TCR Beta short-read sequencing. TCRdb ran MiXCR on the PCR reads and lists one entry per CDR3 protein. The sample includes around 13,000 distinct CDR3 sequences, about 50% of them seen just once. Treatment reported: 10-day PBMC culture with coronavirus spike peptide pools or control peptides (ViraFEST assay). TCR sequencing followed the expansion of antigen-specific T cells with peptide pools in ViraFEST. V is TRBV11-2 and J is TRBJ2-3; 11 nucleotides match TRBD2. The source material was CD4+ T cells from blood, cultured in vitro. The receptor was isolated from a human donor who had recovered from COVID-19. CDR3 residues: CASSLGTSGKPYTDTQYF. Here the CDR3 DNA reads TGTGCCAGCAGCCTCGGGACTAGCGGAAAACCCTACACAGATACGCAGTATTTT.